This TCR beta chain was captured by sequencing in a study of sequential checkpoint blockade in melanoma (dated by TCRdb to the late 2010s). For context, the study as a whole: Patients were randomized 1:1 to first-line nivolumab followed by ipilimumab (arm A) or ipilimumab followed by nivolumab (arm B). Both trial sequences were followed by maintenance nivolumab. What the study reported, not specific to this receptor: Validation of the response-prediction model combining TCR metrics and mutation burden is needed in larger, independent patient cohorts.

This clone was counted between two and nine times. Its antigen is not yet known. Nothing much larger sits one base from this clone, and base qualities are not available. The treatment or condition label corresponds to: randomized to nivolumab then ipilimumab (arm A) or the reverse (arm B). Prior DNA-damaging chemotherapy had not been received by any trial patient. On a FACS Aria II flow cytometer, live CD3+CD8+ cells that were negative for CD19 and CD56 were sorted from thawed PBMCs. The samples were obtained from melanoma patients enrolled in CheckMate 064, an open-label, randomized phase II trial testing sequential checkpoint blockade. Peripheral blood mononuclear cells were collected by leukapheresis, purified using Ficoll-Paque, and frozen in human serum containing approximately 9.6% DMSO. Immediately after sorting, the purity of sorted blood CD3+CD8+ cells was verified to be >95%, after which DNA was extracted.

From the germline V gene, CDR1 is MDHEN and CDR2 is SYDVKM. The CDR3 runs 13 residues from the cysteine to the phenylalanine. Only the CDR3 part of the read is kept: 39 bases, read in frame from the first base. V loses 10 bases, J loses 3 bases, and the germline ends lie 15 bases apart. The immunoSEQ Assay was used to immunosequence TCRbeta CDR3 regions from genomic DNA. Before high-throughput sequencing, the genomic DNA was amplified using bias-controlled multiplex PCR. As for the original processing: To quantify the absolute abundance of each unique TCRbeta CDR3 region, the sequences were collapsed and filtered. Clonality, defined as 1 minus Pielou's evenness, was calculated using only productive rearrangements. Clones with significantly greater frequencies in on-treatment versus baseline samples were identified using a previously published method. The source is immuneACCESS, and TCRdb retained only in-frame sequences with V and J called. Part of the clones is not carried over; for the studies checked, unresolved V genes explain less than half of this, and the remainder is unexplained. That table is the source of V, J and clone size, and D and trimming were worked out from the DNA. Recorded for this sample are approximately 23,000 clones; around 85% of them occurred a single time. The biggest ten clones account for 27% of the sample.

The chain is assembled from TRBV28 and TRBJ1-1; tentative D gene TRBD1, with 6 bases matching. The receptor was derived from a human donor with melanoma. The sequences come from CD8+ T cells sorted from blood (inferred from file names), collected from a patient given nivolumab and ipilimumab in sequence. The nucleotide sequence reads as follows: TGTGCCACTATTAGGGGGGGGTACACTGAAGCTTTCTTT. This yields the protein CATIRGGYTEAFF. The variable domain in full, with residues beyond the CDR3 obtained from the reference TRBV28 and TRBJ1-1 genes, is DVKVTQSSRYLVKRTGEKVFLECVQDMDHENMFWYRQDPGLGLRLIYFSYDVKMKEKGDIPEGYSVSREKKERFSLILESASTNQTSMYLCATIRGGYTEAFFGQGTRLTVV.